The 13 T cell receptor beta chains listed next were all sequenced from one sample in a study of blood T cells in healthy people across ages. Through a sample-barcoded 5' primer and a J-beta primer mix, a second PCR was run for roughly 6 to 12 cycles. A single record per CDR3 protein comes from TCRdb applying MiXCR to the 5' RACE reads. Seen here are roughly 800,000 distinct CDR3 sequences, approximately 25% observed once, and the top ten hold 3% to 4.5%. This same sample was also part of a study on T cells of mothers and their children.

Sequencing input: blood. The receptors shown here come from a boy between 10 and 17 years old in good health.

Points on this clonotype: At one boundary the junction diverges from the germline segment, which might be a read error. The rearrangement uses TRBV28 and TRBJ2-5; maybe TRBD2 (6 bases). The CDR3 is made up of 14 amino acids. Germline values: CDR1 MDHEN, CDR2 SYDVKM. CDR3 protein: CASSLSVGGETLYF. Written as DNA, the CDR3 is TGTGCCAGCAGTTTATCTGTCGGGGGAGAGACCCTGTACTTC.

The chain joins TRBV20-1 to TRBJ2-5; TRBD1 matches at 11 bases. The DNA end favors TRBJ2-7, so the J call may be wrong. CDR3 length equals 15 residues. Germline V CDR1 and CDR2: DFQATT, SNEGSKA (reference sequence). CDR3 loop: CSAPIPGQGAYEQYF. DNA for the CDR3: TGCAGTGCTCCAATTCCGGGACAGGGGGCCTACGAGCAGTACTTC.

This clonotype appeared a few times. This chain links TRBV7-2 with TRBJ2-2; D uncertain. CDR3 length equals 14 residues. Germline V gene lookup returns CDR1 SGHTA and CDR2 FQGNSA. The ends were cut back, 1 base at V and 9 bases at J, with 12 bases in the middle. Written as DNA, the CDR3 is TGTGCCAGCAGCTTAGGGGTCAAGGGTAGGGAGCTGTTTTTT. Its protein product is CASSLGVKGRELFF.

The V gene is TRBV29-1, the J gene TRBJ1-1; D possibly corresponds to TRBD1 (5 bases). CDR1 SQVTM and CDR2 ANQGSEA come from the germline V gene. Trimming took 4 bases from V and 8 from J, leaving 11 bases between them. CDR3 length equals 11 residues. The CDR3 bases are TGCAGCGTTGTAGGAGGGGAGGAAGCTTTCTTT. Translated: CSVVGGEEAFF.

The genes are TRBV9 and TRBJ2-1, with 11 bases aligning to TRBD2. The CDR3 has 14 residues. CDR1 is SGDLS, CDR2 YYNGEE, per germline. The V and J ends lost 6 bases and 6 bases, in that order; junction bases with no gene match: 5. In DNA, the CDR3 is TGTGCCAGCAACATAGCGGGAGGGCCCAATGAGCAGTTCTTC. As protein: CASNIAGGPNEQFF.

This clonotype was observed a few times. This chain uses TRBV5-1 with TRBJ2-5; TRBD1 or TRBD2 may be the D gene (5 bases each). Near its end, the DNA agrees better with TRBJ2-7, so the J call may be wrong. CDR3 length: 14 amino acids. CDR1 is SGHRS and CDR2 is YFSETQ in the germline V gene. The CDR3, as DNA: TGCGCCAGCAGCTTTGGGGGAGAAATCAACGAGCAGTACTTC. It yields the protein CASSFGGEINEQYF.

The V call is TRBV29-1, the J call TRBJ1-2, with a possible D match to TRBD1 (6 bases). The ends were cut back, 7 bases at V and 5 bases at J, with 23 bases in the middle. Germline V gives CDR1 SQVTM, CDR2 ANQGSEA. The CDR3 is made up of 15 amino acids. The CDR3 loop reads CSADRNSGFGYGYTF. CDR3 DNA sequence: TGCAGCGCGGACAGAAACTCCGGGTTTGGGTATGGCTACACCTTC.

This clonotype was counted only a few times. J is TRBJ2-7 and V is TRBV6-1; 9 bases fit TRBD1. CDR1 and CDR2 (germline): MNHNS, SASEGT. The J segment lost 6 bases and the V segment lost 10 bases, leaving 10 bases of the junction unmatched. This CDR3 region has 13 residues. The CDR3 nucleotides are TGTGCCATCTTTGACGGGACAGGGACCGAGCAGTACTTC. It encodes CAIFDGTGTEQYF.

This clonotype showed up just a few times. The rearrangement uses TRBV20-1 and TRBJ2-5; D is perhaps TRBD1 (6 bases). V was trimmed by 0 bases and J by 4 bases, leaving 15 bases between them. Germline V gene sequence: CDR1 DFQATT, CDR2 SNEGSKA (reference sequence). The CDR3 loop spans 15 amino acids. The CDR3 sequence: CSARDRGWGLETQYF. The CDR3 nucleotides read TGCAGTGCTAGAGATCGGGGTTGGGGGCTAGAGACCCAGTACTTC.

The chain recombines TRBV5-5 with TRBJ2-1; the match to TRBD1 covers 7 bases. The CDR3 contains 16 residues. V lost 4 bases, J lost 0 bases, and 7 bases stayed unmatched. Germline loops: CDR1 SGHKS, CDR2 YYEKEE (reference sequence). CDR3 in amino acids: CASSPTGTASYNEQFF. The DNA for the CDR3 is TGTGCCAGCAGCCCGACCGGGACAGCCTCCTACAATGAGCAGTTCTTC. Supplemented by reference TRBV5-5 and TRBJ2-1, the full variable domain reads DAGVTQSPTHLIKTRGQQVTLRCSPISGHKSVSWYQQVLGQGPQFIFQYYEKEERGRGNFPDRFSARQFPNYSSELNVNALLLGDSALYLCASSPTGTASYNEQFFGPGTRLTVL.

This clonotype came up a few times. The rearrangement joins TRBV7-8 to TRBJ2-5; D not resolved. The end of the DNA fits TRBJ2-7 better, so the J call may be wrong. CDR1 and CDR2 (germline): SGHVS, FQNEAQ. The CDR3 covers 15 residues. CDR3 sequence: CASSLDLYKAYEQYV. DNA of the CDR3: TGTGCCAGCAGCTTAGACCTCTATAAAGCCTACGAGCAGTACGTC.

The chain has TRBV5-1 and TRBJ2-7; 12 nucleotides match TRBD2. Germline CDR1 and CDR2: SGHRS and YFSETQ. V dropped 0 bases and J dropped 2; count of bases not matched to a gene: 12. The CDR3 length is 19 residues. DNA of the CDR3: TGCGCCAGCAGCTTGGAGCCCTACTCGACTAGCGGGAGCCCCTACGAGCAGTACTTC. This sequence encodes CASSLEPYSTSGSPYEQYF.

V usage is TRBV28 and J usage is TRBJ1-3; 8 bases are shared with TRBD1. This CDR3 has 17 amino acids. V trimming: 6 bases; J trimming: 0 bases; junction bases outside the gene matches: 10. CDR1 MDHEN and CDR2 SYDVKM come from the germline V gene. The CDR3 spells CASSQTGQDPSGNTIYF. The CDR3 DNA sequence: TGTGCCAGCAGCCAAACGGGACAGGATCCCTCTGGAAACACCATATATTTT. The whole variable domain, filled in from reference TRBV28 and TRBJ1-3, reads DVKVTQSSRYLVKRTGEKVFLECVQDMDHENMFWYRQDPGLGLRLIYFSYDVKMKEKGDIPEGYSVSREKKERFSLILESASTNQTSMYLCASSQTGQDPSGNTIYFGEGSWLTVV.